A single sample is the source of the 8 T cell receptor beta chains below, sequenced in a study of PD-1 blockade in classical Hodgkin lymphoma. The time point: cycle 4 day 1 (C4D1), after around six weeks of nivolumab. Each of the patients experienced relapse following autologous stem cell transplantation, and their brentuximab vedotin exposure differed. The data were produced by immunoSEQ multiplex PCR, yet TCRdb's version contains in-frame clones alone and is incomplete. This table holds about 41,000 clones, approximately 70% found once. The input for sequencing was peripheral blood mononuclear cells (PBMCs), taken before the fourth cycle of nivolumab. These receptor sequences come from a human donor with classical Hodgkin lymphoma.

V is TRBV11-3 and J is TRBJ1-6; D is ambiguous. Germline CDR1 SGHNT, CDR2 YENEEA. The CDR3 has 13 amino acids. Trimming removed 0 bases at V and 9 bases at J, with 6 bases between. The CDR3 reads CASSLEEGSPLHF. The CDR3 DNA is TGTGCCAGCAGCTTAGAGGAGGGTTCACCCCTCCACTTT.

This chain uses TRBV30 with TRBJ2-1, with TRBD2 matching over 10 bases. This CDR3 region has 16 residues. V was pared by 5 bases and J by 10 bases, with 17 bases of the junction left unmatched. The germline gives CDR1 GTSNPN, CDR2 SVGIG (reference sequence). CDR3 amino acids: CAWGLYGTSVRNEQFF. The DNA for the CDR3 is TGTGCCTGGGGGCTGTACGGGACTAGCGTGAGGAACGAGCAGTTCTTC.

This chain joins TRBV30 and TRBJ1-1; perhaps TRBD1 as D (5 bases). This CDR3 spans 13 amino acids. The V end lost 4 bases, the J end lost 1 base, and 10 bases lay between the germline ends. The V gene's germline CDR1 is GTSNPN and CDR2 SVGIG (reference sequence). The DNA for the CDR3 is TGTGCCTGGAATGCAGGGTCGAACACTGAAGCTTTCTTT. Translated: CAWNAGSNTEAFF.

This clone was detected only a few times. V usage is TRBV19 and J usage is TRBJ2-2; D unclear. Germline-derived CDR1 and CDR2 are LNHDA and SQIVND (reference sequence). V lost 4 bases and J 6 bases, leaving 9 bases between the germline ends. CDR3 size: 13 residues. CDR3 DNA: TGTGCCAGTAGTACCCACAGTTCCGGGGAGCTGTTTTTT. This translates into CASSTHSSGELFF.

This clone was counted a few times. The chain is built from TRBV10-3 and TRBJ2-7; 12 bases are a match to TRBD1. Germline-derived CDR1 and CDR2 are ENHRY and SYGVKD. The CDR3 consists of 17 residues. J gave up 7 bases and V 2 bases, and 12 bases lay outside the gene matches. CDR3 nucleotide sequence: TGTGCCATCAGTGAGAACTTACCGGGACAGGGGGCTAGGGAGCAGTACTTC. This sequence encodes CAISENLPGQGAREQYF.

CDR3 sequence (DNA): TGTGCCAGCAGTTACGGGGTACCCTACGAGCAGTACTTC. As protein: CASSYGVPYEQYF. This chain connects TRBV6-5 to TRBJ2-7; D is undetermined. The CDR3 covers 13 residues. The V end lost 2 bases, the J end lost 2 bases, and 7 bases lay between the germline ends. Germline loops: CDR1 MNHEY, CDR2 SVGAGI.

A few counts support this clone. V is TRBV28 and J is TRBJ2-2; 7 nucleotides align to TRBD1. Germline CDR1 and CDR2: MDHEN and SYDVKM. V gave up 7 bases and J gave up 3 bases; unmatched junction bases: 5. CDR3 length: 14 residues. CDR3 nucleotides: TGTGCCAGCAATAGGGGGCGTGACACCGGGGAGCTGTTTTTT. Translating gives CASNRGRDTGELFF. The whole variable domain, filled in from reference TRBV28 and TRBJ2-2, reads DVKVTQSSRYLVKRTGEKVFLECVQDMDHENMFWYRQDPGLGLRLIYFSYDVKMKEKGDIPEGYSVSREKKERFSLILESASTNQTSMYLCASNRGRDTGELFFGEGSRLTVL.

The V gene is TRBV11-2, the J gene TRBJ1-4; weak D call: TRBD1 (6 bases). V gave up 5 bases and J gave up 7 bases, with 14 bases separating them. Germline V gives CDR1 SGHAT, CDR2 FQNNGV. CDR3 length: 14 amino acids. The CDR3 sequence is CASSPLLGGEKLFF. CDR3 nucleotides: TGTGCCAGCAGCCCCCTTTTAGGGGGTGAAAAACTGTTTTTT.